This T cell receptor (beta chain) is drawn from a study of shared clonotypes between healthy human individuals. The table came from immunoSEQ multiplex PCR; TCRdb's copy has only in-frame clones and leaves some out. The data contain about 590,000 clones, just under 97% of them singletons. CDR3 length equals 15 residues. V lost 6 bases to trimming and J lost 5 bases; unmatched junction nucleotides: 4. Germline assignment: CDR1 MNHEY and CDR2 SVGAGI. CD45RO-negative, CCR7-selected cells formed the naive CD8 fraction, which excluded terminally differentiated effector memory CD45RA+ cells. This clone was seen once. Other DNA sequences within the sample encode an identical CDR3.

Material: naive CD8+ T cells sorted from blood. The V and J genes are TRBV6-5 and TRBJ2-1; 13 bases are shared with TRBD2. This receptor was identified in a woman in her twenties or thirties in good health. The CDR3 DNA reads as TGTGCCAGCAGCCGCGGACTAGCGGGAGACAATGAGCAGTTCTTC. Its protein product is CASSRGLAGDNEQFF.